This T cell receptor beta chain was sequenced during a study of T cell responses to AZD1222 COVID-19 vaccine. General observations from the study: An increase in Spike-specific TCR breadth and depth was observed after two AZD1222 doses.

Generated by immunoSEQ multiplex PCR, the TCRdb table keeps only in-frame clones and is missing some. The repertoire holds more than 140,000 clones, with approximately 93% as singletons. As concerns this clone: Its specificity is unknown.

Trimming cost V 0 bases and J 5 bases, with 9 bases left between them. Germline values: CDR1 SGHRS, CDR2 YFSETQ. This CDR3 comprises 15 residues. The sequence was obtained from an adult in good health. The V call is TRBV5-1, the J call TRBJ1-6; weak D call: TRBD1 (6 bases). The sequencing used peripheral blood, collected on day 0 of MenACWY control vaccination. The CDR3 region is CASSLGDNNNSPLHF. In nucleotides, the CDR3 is TGCGCCAGCAGCTTGGGGGACAACAATAATTCACCCCTCCACTTT.